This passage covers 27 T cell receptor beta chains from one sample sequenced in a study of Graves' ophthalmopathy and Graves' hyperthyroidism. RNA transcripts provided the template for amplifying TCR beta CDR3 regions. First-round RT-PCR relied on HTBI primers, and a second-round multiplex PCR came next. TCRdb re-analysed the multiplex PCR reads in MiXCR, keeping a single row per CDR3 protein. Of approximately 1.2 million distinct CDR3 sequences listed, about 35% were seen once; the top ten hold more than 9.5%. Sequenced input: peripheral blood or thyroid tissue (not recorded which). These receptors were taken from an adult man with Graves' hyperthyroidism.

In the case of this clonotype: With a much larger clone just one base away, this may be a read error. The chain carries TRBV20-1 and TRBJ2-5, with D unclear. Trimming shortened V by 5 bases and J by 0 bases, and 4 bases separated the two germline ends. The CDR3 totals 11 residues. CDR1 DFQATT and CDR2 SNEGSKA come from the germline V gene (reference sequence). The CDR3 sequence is CSALYQETQYF. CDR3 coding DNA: TGCAGTGCTTTGTACCAAGAGACCCAGTACTTC.

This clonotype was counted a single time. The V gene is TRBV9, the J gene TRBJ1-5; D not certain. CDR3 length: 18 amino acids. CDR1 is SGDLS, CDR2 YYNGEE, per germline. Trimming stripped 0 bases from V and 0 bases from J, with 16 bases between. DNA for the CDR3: TGTGCCAGCAGCGTAGATGGAGATGCACTGTGTAGCAATCAGCCCCAGCATTTT. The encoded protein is CASSVDGDALCSNQPQHF. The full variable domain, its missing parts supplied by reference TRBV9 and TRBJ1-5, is DSGVTQTPKHLITATGQRVTLRCSPRSGDLSVYWYQQSLDQGLQFLIQYYNGEERAKGNILERFSAQQFPDLHSELNLSSLELGDSALYFCASSVDGDALCSNQPQHFGDGTRLSIL.

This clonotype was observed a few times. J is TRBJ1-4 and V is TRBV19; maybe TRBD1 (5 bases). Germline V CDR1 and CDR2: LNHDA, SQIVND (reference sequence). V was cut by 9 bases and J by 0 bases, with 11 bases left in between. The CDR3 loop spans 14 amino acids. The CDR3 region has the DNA TGTGCCAGCGCAGGGTTGGCAACTAATGAAAAACTGTTTTTT. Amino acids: CASAGLATNEKLFF.

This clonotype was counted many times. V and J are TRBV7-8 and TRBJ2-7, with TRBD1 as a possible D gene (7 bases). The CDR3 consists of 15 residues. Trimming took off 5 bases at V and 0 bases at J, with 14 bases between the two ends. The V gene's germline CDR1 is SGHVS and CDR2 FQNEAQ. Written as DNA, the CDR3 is TGTGCCAGCAGCACCGGAGGGGGCCTCTCCTACGAGCAGTACTTC. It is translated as CASSTGGGLSYEQYF.

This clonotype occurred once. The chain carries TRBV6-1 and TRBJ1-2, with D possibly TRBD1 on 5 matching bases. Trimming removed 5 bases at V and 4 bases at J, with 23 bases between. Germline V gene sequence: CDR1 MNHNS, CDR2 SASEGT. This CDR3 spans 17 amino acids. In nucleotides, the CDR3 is TGTGCCAGCAGTTACTCGGGGGACGCCGGATTTGGCTATGGCTACACCTTC. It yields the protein CASSYSGDAGFGYGYTF.

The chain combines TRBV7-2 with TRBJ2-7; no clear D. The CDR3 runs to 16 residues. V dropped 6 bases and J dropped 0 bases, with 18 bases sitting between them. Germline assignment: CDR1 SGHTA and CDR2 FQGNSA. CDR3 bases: TGTACCAGCAGTTACGGCTGGCGTGGTATCTCCTACGAGCAGTACTTC. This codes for CTSSYGWRGISYEQYF.

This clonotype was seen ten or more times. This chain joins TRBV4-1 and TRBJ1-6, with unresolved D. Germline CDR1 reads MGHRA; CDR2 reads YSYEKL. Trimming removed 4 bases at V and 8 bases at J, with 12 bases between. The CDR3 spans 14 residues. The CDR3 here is CASSPRAADSPLHF. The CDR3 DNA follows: TGCGCCAGCAGCCCAAGGGCAGCGGATTCACCCCTCCACTTT.

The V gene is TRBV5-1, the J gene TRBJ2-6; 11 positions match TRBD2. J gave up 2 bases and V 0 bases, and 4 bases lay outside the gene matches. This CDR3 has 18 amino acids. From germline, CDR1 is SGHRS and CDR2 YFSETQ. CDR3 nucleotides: TGCGCCAGCAGCTTGGGCTTAGCGGGGGGGACTGGGGCCAACGTCCTGACTTTC. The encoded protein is CASSLGLAGGTGANVLTF.

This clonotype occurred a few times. CDR3 amino acids: CASSHGPTEAFF. The CDR3 DNA is TGTGCCAGCAGCCACGGACCCACTGAAGCTTTCTTT. The J gene is TRBJ1-1, the V gene TRBV3-1; D unclear. Germline V gene data show CDR1 as LGHDT and CDR2 as YNNKEL (reference sequence). The CDR3 length is 12 residues. V was pared by 3 bases and J by 4 bases, with 6 bases between.

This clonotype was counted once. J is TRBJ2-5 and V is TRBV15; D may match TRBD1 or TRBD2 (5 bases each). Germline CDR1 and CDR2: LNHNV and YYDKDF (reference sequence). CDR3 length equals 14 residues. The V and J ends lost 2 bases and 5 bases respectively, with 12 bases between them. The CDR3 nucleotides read TGTGCCACCAGCAGATTACTGGGACGGGAGACCCAGTACTTC. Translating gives CATSRLLGRETQYF.

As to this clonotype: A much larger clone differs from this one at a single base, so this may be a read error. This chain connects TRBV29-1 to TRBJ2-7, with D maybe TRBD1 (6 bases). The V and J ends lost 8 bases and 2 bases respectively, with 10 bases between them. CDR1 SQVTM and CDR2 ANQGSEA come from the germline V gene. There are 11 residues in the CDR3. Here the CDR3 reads CSFRTAYEQYF. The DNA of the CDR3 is TGCAGCTTTAGGACAGCCTACGAGCAGTACTTC.

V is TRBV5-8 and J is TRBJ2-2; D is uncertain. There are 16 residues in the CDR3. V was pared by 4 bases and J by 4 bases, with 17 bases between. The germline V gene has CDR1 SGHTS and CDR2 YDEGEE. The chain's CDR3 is CASSEGPRASTGELFF. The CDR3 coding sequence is TGTGCCAGCAGCGAAGGACCAAGGGCGAGCACCGGGGAGCTGTTTTTT.

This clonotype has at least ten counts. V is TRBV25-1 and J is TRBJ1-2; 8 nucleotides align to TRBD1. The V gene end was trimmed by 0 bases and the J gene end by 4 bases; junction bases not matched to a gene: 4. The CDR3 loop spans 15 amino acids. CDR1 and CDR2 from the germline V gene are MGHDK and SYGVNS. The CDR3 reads CASSEYGQGIYGYTF. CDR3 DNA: TGTGCCAGCAGTGAATACGGACAGGGTATCTATGGCTACACCTTC.

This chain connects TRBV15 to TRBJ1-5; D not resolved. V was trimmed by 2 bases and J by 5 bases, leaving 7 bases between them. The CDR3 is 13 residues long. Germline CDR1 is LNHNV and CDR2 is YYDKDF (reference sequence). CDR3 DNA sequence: TGTGCCACCAGCAGAAGACCCGATCAGCCCCAGCATTTT. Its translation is CATSRRPDQPQHF.

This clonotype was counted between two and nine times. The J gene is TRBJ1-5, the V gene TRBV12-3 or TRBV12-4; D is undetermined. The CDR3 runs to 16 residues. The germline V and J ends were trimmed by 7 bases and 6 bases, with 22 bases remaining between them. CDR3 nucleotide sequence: TGTGCCAGCACCTTCGCCCCGCGGGGAATGGCTCAGCCCCAGCATTTT. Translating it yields CASTFAPRGMAQPQHF.

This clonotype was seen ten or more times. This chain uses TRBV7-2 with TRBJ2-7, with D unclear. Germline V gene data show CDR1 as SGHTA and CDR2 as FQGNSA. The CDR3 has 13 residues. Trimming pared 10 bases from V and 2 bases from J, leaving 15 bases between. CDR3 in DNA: TGTGCCAACAGTCAAACGAAAGCCTACGAGCAGTACTTC. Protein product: CANSQTKAYEQYF.

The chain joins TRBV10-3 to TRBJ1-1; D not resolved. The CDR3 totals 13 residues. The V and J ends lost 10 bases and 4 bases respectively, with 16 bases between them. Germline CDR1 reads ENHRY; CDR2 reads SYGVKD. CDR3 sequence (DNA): TGTGCCAGCGGAAAGGAAACCTTCACTGAAGCTTTCTTT. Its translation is CASGKETFTEAFF.

In nucleotides, the CDR3 is TGCAGTGCCCCCAACCGGGACGGGGGCGGTCAGCCCCAGCATTTT. Encoded protein: CSAPNRDGGGQPQHF. The rearrangement links TRBV20-1 to TRBJ1-5; possible D gene TRBD1, 6 bases. CDR1 is DFQATT and CDR2 is SNEGSKA in the germline V gene (reference sequence). The length of the CDR3 is 15 residues. V gave up 6 bases and J gave up 6 bases, with 21 bases separating them.

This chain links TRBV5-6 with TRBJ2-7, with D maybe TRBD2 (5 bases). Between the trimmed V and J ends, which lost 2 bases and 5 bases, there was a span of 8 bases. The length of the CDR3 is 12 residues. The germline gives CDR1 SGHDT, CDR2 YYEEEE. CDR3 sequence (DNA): TGTGCCAGCAGCTTTTGGAGGAACGAGCAGTACTTC. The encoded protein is CASSFWRNEQYF.

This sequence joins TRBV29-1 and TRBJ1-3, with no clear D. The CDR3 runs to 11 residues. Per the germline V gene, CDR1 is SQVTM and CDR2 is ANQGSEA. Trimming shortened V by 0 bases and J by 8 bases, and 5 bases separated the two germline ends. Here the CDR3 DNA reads TGCAGCGTTGAAGATCCGGACACCATATATTTT. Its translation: CSVEDPDTIYF.

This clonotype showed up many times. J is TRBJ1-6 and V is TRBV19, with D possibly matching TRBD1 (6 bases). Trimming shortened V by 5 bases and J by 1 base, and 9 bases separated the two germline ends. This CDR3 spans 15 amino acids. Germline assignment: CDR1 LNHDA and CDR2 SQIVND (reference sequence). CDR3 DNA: TGTGCCAGTAGTGAGGGGGATTCCTATAATTCACCCCTCCACTTT. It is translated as CASSEGDSYNSPLHF. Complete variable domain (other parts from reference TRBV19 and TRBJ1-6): DGGITQSPKYLFRKEGQNVTLSCEQNLNHDAMYWYRQDPGQGLRLIYYSQIVNDFQKGDIAEGYSVSREKKESFPLTVTSAQKNPTAFYLCASSEGDSYNSPLHFGNGTRLTVT.

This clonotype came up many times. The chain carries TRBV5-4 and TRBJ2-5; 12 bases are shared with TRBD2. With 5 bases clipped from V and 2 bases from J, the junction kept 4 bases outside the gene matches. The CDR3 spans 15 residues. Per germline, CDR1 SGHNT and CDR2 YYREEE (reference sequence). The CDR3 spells CASRAGTSGQETQYF. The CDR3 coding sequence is TGTGCCAGCAGGGCCGGGACTAGCGGGCAAGAGACCCAGTACTTC. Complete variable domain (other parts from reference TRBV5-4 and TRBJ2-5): ETGVTQSPTHLIKTRGQQVTLRCSSQSGHNTVSWYQQALGQGPQFIFQYYREEENGRGNFPPRFSGLQFPNYSSELNVNALELDDSALYLCASRAGTSGQETQYFGPGTRLLVL.

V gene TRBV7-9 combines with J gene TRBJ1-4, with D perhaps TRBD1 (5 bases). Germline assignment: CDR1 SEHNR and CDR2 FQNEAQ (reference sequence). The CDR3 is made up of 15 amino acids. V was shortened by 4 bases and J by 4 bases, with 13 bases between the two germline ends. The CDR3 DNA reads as TGTGCCAGCAGCTCCGAGGGACGGAGTAATGAAAAACTGTTTTTT. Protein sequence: CASSSEGRSNEKLFF.

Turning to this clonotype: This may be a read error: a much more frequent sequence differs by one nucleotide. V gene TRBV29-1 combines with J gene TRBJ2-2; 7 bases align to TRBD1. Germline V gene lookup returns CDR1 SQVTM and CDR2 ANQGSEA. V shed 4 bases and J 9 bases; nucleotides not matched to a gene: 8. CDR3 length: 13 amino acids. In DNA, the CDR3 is TGCAGCGTTGCTGAGACAGGGACCAGGGAGCTGTTTTTT. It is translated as CSVAETGTRELFF.

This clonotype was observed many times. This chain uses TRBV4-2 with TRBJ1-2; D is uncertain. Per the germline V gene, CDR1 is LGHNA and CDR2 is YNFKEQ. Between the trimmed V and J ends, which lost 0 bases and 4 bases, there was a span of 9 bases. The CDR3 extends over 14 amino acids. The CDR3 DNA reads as TGTGCCAGCAGCCAAGAGATTAAGAGCTATGGCTACACCTTC. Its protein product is CASSQEIKSYGYTF.

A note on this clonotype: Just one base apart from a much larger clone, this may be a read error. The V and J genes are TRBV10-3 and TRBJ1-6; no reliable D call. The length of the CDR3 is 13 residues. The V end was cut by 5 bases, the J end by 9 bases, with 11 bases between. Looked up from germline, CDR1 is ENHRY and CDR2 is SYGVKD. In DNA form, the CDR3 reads TGTGCCATCAGTTACTCGAATCCTTCACCCCTCCACTTT. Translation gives CAISYSNPSPLHF.

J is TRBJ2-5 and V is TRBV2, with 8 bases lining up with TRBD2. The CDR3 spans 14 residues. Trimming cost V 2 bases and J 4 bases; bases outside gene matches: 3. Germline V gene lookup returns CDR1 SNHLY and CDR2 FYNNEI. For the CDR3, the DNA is TGTGCCAGCAGTGAAAACAGCGGGGGAGAGACCCAGTACTTC. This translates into CASSENSGGETQYF.